A single sample is the source of the 5 T cell receptor beta chains below, sequenced in a study of circulating and synovial CD4+ cells in juvenile arthritis. Repertoires were generated with immunoSEQ multiplex PCR, while TCRdb's copy carries only in-frame clones and drops some. The table shows some 35,000 clones, with roughly 94% occurring only once. Sequenced material: CD4+ T cells from blood. The receptors were gathered from a human donor with juvenile idiopathic arthritis.

The rearrangement links TRBV11-2 to TRBJ2-5; 9 bases fit TRBD2. CDR3 length: 18 amino acids. Germline trimming cut 6 bases from V and 1 base from J; bases unmatched to any gene: 15. The germline V gene has CDR1 SGHAT and CDR2 FQNNGV. DNA for the CDR3: TGTGCCAGCAGTTCCTTCTTTAGAGGAGCGGGGGGCCAAGAGACCCAGTACTTC. As protein: CASSSFFRGAGGQETQYF.

V gene TRBV5-5 combines with J gene TRBJ2-7, with TRBD1 matching over 7 bases. Germline assignment: CDR1 SGHKS and CDR2 YYEKEE (reference sequence). J lost 2 bases, V lost 4 bases, and 3 bases had no gene match. The CDR3 loop spans 13 amino acids. CDR3 nucleotide sequence: TGTGCCAGCAGCCAGACAGGGACCTACGAGCAGTACTTC. This translates into CASSQTGTYEQYF.

The chain carries TRBV5-1 and TRBJ1-1, with 9 bases that match TRBD1. Trimming took 0 bases from V and 4 from J; bases not matched to a gene: 4. Per the germline V gene, CDR1 is SGHRS and CDR2 is YFSETQ. CDR3 length equals 15 residues. CDR3 residues: CASSLGVTGGTEAFF. CDR3 nucleotide sequence: TGCGCCAGCAGCTTGGGTGTGACAGGGGGCACTGAAGCTTTCTTT.

The chain is built from TRBV6-1 and TRBJ2-2; tentative D call: TRBD2 (5 bases). The CDR3 length is 15 residues. Deletions cut 8 bases from V and 4 bases from J, with 17 bases between. Germline values: CDR1 MNHNS, CDR2 SASEGT. The CDR3 DNA reads as TGTGCCAGCCGACTACCCGTAGGGAGCACCGGGGAGCTGTTTTTT. Translating it yields CASRLPVGSTGELFF.

This chain connects TRBV5-1 to TRBJ2-1; 12 bases map to TRBD1. V was pared by 2 bases and J by 8 bases, with 11 bases of the junction left unmatched. CDR3 length: 17 residues. Germline values: CDR1 SGHRS, CDR2 YFSETQ. The CDR3 loop reads CASSLTTGTGGWDEQFF. The CDR3 DNA is TGCGCCAGCAGCTTAACCACCGGGACAGGGGGCTGGGATGAGCAGTTCTTC.